This TCR beta chain originates from a study of blood T cell repertoires in COVID-19. Overall study context: Samples came from the United States, Italy and Spain, spanning acute and convalescent COVID-19. PBMCs, B-cell-depleted T cells, or T cells provided the cDNA or gDNA that made up the material.

This clone is a singleton in its sample. There are 19 residues in the CDR3. Trimming stripped 0 bases from V and 0 bases from J, with 16 bases between. Germline CDR1 is SGDLS and CDR2 is YYNGEE. The authors' processing: The assay estimated nucleated cells by amplifying reference gene primers. The assay was immunoSEQ multiplex PCR, and TCRdb's table has in-frame clones only and misses some. V, J and clone size were drawn from that table, and D and trimming were deduced from the DNA. Here the sample spans about 190,000 clones, over 75% being singletons. The sequence came from a woman aged 50 to 60 with acute or convalescent COVID-19. The rearrangement joins TRBV9 to TRBJ1-6, with TRBD1 as a possible D gene (6 bases). Sequencing was done on a sample of peripheral blood. Here the CDR3 DNA reads TGTGCCAGCAGCGTAGCTGGGGGGGGCTCGAGCTCCTATAATTCACCCCTCCACTTT. Its protein is CASSVAGGGSSSYNSPLHF.